This T cell receptor beta chain was observed in a study of T cell changes during pregnancy in multiple sclerosis. The CDR3 is 12 residues long. V lost 4 bases, J lost 11 bases, and 15 bases lay in between. Germline V gives CDR1 SGDLS, CDR2 YYNGEE. In its sample, this clone is medium-sized. The data were produced by immunoSEQ multiplex PCR, yet TCRdb's version contains in-frame clones alone and is incomplete. The sample records roughly 40,000 clones, 80% to 90% being singletons. V usage is TRBV9 and J usage is TRBJ1-2, with a weak D call TRBD1 (6 bases). This sequence was found in a female donor with multiple sclerosis, enrolled in a pregnancy study. Material: CD4+ T cells from peripheral blood mononuclear cells, obtained before pregnancy. The CDR3 DNA reads TGTGCCAGCAGCCCCAGGGGAGGGGGGTACACCTTC. This gives the protein CASSPRGGGYTF.